This T cell receptor beta chain is from a study of CD8+ T cells in alopecia areata listed by TCRdb under 2018. Notes on the research overall: Treated patients were enrolled in an open-label pilot trial of oral tofacitinib at 5 to 10 mg twice daily for moderate-to-severe alopecia areata. Patients stayed on tofacitinib for 6 to 18 months and then had 6 months of follow-up off drug so that delayed response and recurrence could be assessed. For the treated patients, the SALT score, which quantifies what percentage of scalp surface area is affected, served as the measure of disease severity. The study used high-throughput TCRbeta sequencing to examine T cell clonal expansion in alopecia areata, in both the C3H/HeJ mouse model and human patients. In humans, TCRbeta sequencing was performed on scalp tissue and on sorted CD4+ and CD8+ peripheral blood T cells from healthy controls and from patients with patchy or totalis/universalis alopecia areata. Tofacitinib-treated patients had biopsies at baseline and at 4 and 24 weeks of treatment, with a later scalp biopsy in several patients. Clonality in the scalp was compared among normal scalp (n=4), patchy alopecia areata scalp (n=8), and alopecia totalis/universalis scalp (n=8). RNA was extracted with the PAXgene miRNA kit for fixed scalp, the miRNeasy kit for PBMCs, and the RNeasy kit for mouse skin. TCRbeta CDR3 regions were amplified by immunoSEQ multiplex PCR using 35 Vbeta forward and 13 Jbeta reverse primers. Points the paper makes about the study in general: Because the treated cohort was small and had just a single nonresponder, larger studies are needed to establish links between baseline CD8+ expansion and response. Shared TCR sequences between patients were less evident than in mice, which may be partly attributable to HLA diversity in the patient population. Tofacitinib significantly lowered scalp clonality and the number of expanded CD8+ clones among the top 100 scalp clones. Compared with normal scalp, lesional scalp, particularly in alopecia totalis/universalis, had higher clonality and more expanded CD8+ clones, which suggests antigenic drive. Resident alphabeta T cells in normal human skin are also sequenced, complicating scalp TCR repertoire analysis, unlike mouse skin dominated by gammadelta T cells. Many expanded lesional clones were found to persist in scalp and blood during tofacitinib treatment, and relapse after treatment cessation may be partly explained by this persistence.

The library was prepared using the immunoSEQ multiplex PCR assay. To provide template for TCR sequencing, every sample had RNA extracted and reverse transcribed into cDNA. SuperScript III was used for first-strand cDNA synthesis, primed with a 2:1 mix of oligo-dT and random hexamers. A synthetic immune receptor repertoire was used to gauge amplification bias, and whatever bias remained was removed computationally. In the paper's pipeline: Raw reads were preprocessed for error removal, and CDR3 was defined according to IMGT conventions as running from the conserved cysteine to phenylalanine. To get clonality, Shannon entropy was normalized by log2 of the number of productive unique TCRs and the result was subtracted from 1. Whether scalp clones were CD4 or CD8 was inferred by matching scalp TCRbeta sequences against CD4 and CD8 repertoires sorted from blood. Drawn from immuneACCESS, this table holds only the in-frame rearrangements with V and J called that TCRdb kept. Clones are partly lost; checked studies trace under half to an unresolved V gene and leave the rest unexplained. V, J and clone size derive from that table, while D and trimming were established from the DNA sequence. Counted in this sample were 3,000 to 4,500 clones; 74% of them appeared once. The ten largest clones represent roughly 6.4% of the sample.

The time point label, as the study defines it: 24 weeks on oral tofacitinib. The sample's treatment or condition label is to be understood as: oral pan-JAK inhibitor, 5-10 mg twice daily. Lesional scalp punch biopsies and peripheral blood were obtained from alopecia areata patients. Human scalp biopsies were fixed immediately in PAXgene tissue containers. This clone was counted between two and nine times. Which antigen it targets is not known. No base-level quality is on record; no much larger clone is a single base apart. The CDR3 starts with the cysteine, ends with the phenylalanine, and has 15 residues. Only CDR3 DNA remains: 45 bases, in frame from the first base. Reading the germline V gene gives CDR1 SGDLS and CDR2 YYNGEE. Ends trimmed: V by 4 bases, J by 3 bases; bases unmatched to a gene: 9.

Material: skin, obtained at week 24, from a patient treated with tofacitinib. The TCR sequence derives from a human donor with alopecia areata. The rearrangement combines TRBV9 with TRBJ2-7; 8 central nucleotides agree with TRBD1. The DNA reads TGTGCCAGCAGCCCGAGGACAGGGACAGACTACGAGCAGTACTTC. Translation gives CASSPRTGTDYEQYF. This CDR3, with the reference TRBV9 and TRBJ2-7 proteins standing in past its ends, gives the full variable domain DSGVTQTPKHLITATGQRVTLRCSPRSGDLSVYWYQQSLDQGLQFLIQYYNGEERAKGNILERFSAQQFPDLHSELNLSSLELGDSALYFCASSPRTGTDYEQYFGPGTRLTVT.